The rows below give T cell receptor beta chains drawn from one sample of a study of OX40 agonist ivuxolimab in advanced cancers. The repertoire was sequenced with immunoSEQ multiplex PCR; TCRdb's copy has only in-frame clones and lacks some. Of some 72,000 clones in the sample, around 93% were seen once. Source: CD4+ or CD8+ T cells sorted from blood, taken in a trial of the OX40 agonist ivuxolimab. The receptor source for this set is an adult with an advanced solid tumor such as melanoma, head and neck, liver or kidney cancer. The conserved cysteine and the conserved F or W are not part of the CDR3 here.

J gene: TRBJ1-5
V gene: TRBV19
CDR3 protein: ASSIRAGQPQPQH

J gene: TRBJ1-5
V gene: TRBV12-2
CDR3 protein: ASRPQFSFCNQPQH

J gene: TRBJ1-5
V gene: TRBV4-2
CDR3 protein: ASSQDPAGVNQPQH

J gene: TRBJ2-7
V gene: TRBV5-4
CDR3 protein: ASSTETFYEQY

J gene: TRBJ2-4
V gene: TRBV29-1
CDR3 protein: SVDSGPSGRLIIRVAKNIQY

J gene: TRBJ2-1
V gene: TRBV4-3
CDR3 protein: ASSGRVGLEQF

J gene: TRBJ2-5
V gene: TRBV7-9
CDR3 protein: ASSLWGGQETQY

J gene: TRBJ1-1
V gene: TRBV28
CDR3 protein: ASSLHSGTGPHTEAF

J gene: TRBJ1-1
V gene: TRBV7-9
CDR3 protein: ASSSPFPEAF

J gene: TRBJ2-5
V gene: TRBV2
CDR3 protein: ASSGWETQY

J gene: TRBJ2-1
V gene: TRBV30
CDR3 protein: AWSVLGKQF

J gene: TRBJ2-1
V gene: TRBV29-1
CDR3 protein: SVEGLAPYNEQF

J gene: TRBJ2-2
V gene: TRBV5-6
CDR3 protein: ASSFSGSGWTGELF

J gene: TRBJ2-1
V gene: TRBV25-1
CDR3 protein: ASSEYTSGGYNEQF

J gene: TRBJ2-3
V gene: TRBV9
CDR3 protein: ASSSRTTPDTQY

J gene: TRBJ2-1
V gene: TRBV5-5
CDR3 protein: ASSLGAGGHHNEQF

J gene: TRBJ2-2
V gene: TRBV11-2
CDR3 protein: ASSYQDYTGELF

J gene: TRBJ1-5
V gene: TRBV28
CDR3 protein: ASSQNQPQH

J gene: TRBJ1-3
V gene: TRBV5-1
CDR3 protein: ASSLEGPRSGNTIY

J gene: TRBJ2-1
V gene: TRBV7-2
CDR3 protein: ASSLLNEQF

J gene: TRBJ2-5
V gene: TRBV13
CDR3 protein: ASSTWTSGPQETQY

J gene: TRBJ2-3
V gene: TRBV19
CDR3 protein: ASSIGTYGTDTQY

J gene: TRBJ1-1
V gene: TRBV7-3
CDR3 protein: ASSWTGANTEAF

J gene: TRBJ2-3
V gene: TRBV5-1
CDR3 protein: ASGPEEGADTQY

J gene: TRBJ2-2
V gene: TRBV7-2
CDR3 protein: ASSLMGGPGAGELF

J gene: TRBJ1-5
V gene: TRBV10-3
CDR3 protein: AISESGEGGEQPQH

J gene: TRBJ2-2
V gene: TRBV9
CDR3 protein: ASSWGQGAANTGELF

J gene: TRBJ2-5
V gene: TRBV7-9
CDR3 protein: ASSSDQGGRETQY

J gene: TRBJ1-1
V gene: TRBV6-5
CDR3 protein: ASSSTGVTEAF

J gene: TRBJ1-2
V gene: TRBV6-5
CDR3 protein: ASSSVYYGYT

J gene: TRBJ2-7
V gene: TRBV6-1
CDR3 protein: ASKLGQGGSYEQY

J gene: TRBJ1-1
V gene: TRBV19
CDR3 protein: ASSDRGFWGLNTEAF

J gene: TRBJ2-7
V gene: TRBV30
CDR3 protein: AWTKLAGVSHEQY

J gene: TRBJ2-3
V gene: TRBV30
CDR3 protein: AWSKGLAFTDTQY

J gene: TRBJ1-2
V gene: TRBV30
CDR3 protein: AWSTGTYGYT

J gene: TRBJ1-2
V gene: TRBV7-9
CDR3 protein: ASSRAGTGLGYT

J gene: TRBJ2-3
V gene: TRBV7-3
CDR3 protein: ASSLWRYSGDGSTDTQY

J gene: TRBJ2-7
V gene: TRBV7-2
CDR3 protein: ASSPERGSSYEQY

J gene: TRBJ1-2
V gene: TRBV29-1
CDR3 protein: SAGQGSSAGYT

J gene: TRBJ2-5
V gene: TRBV6-5
CDR3 protein: ASTRTGPGETQY

J gene: TRBJ2-5
V gene: TRBV5-4
CDR3 protein: ASLDRGSGRPGQETQY